Below, 21 T cell receptor beta chains from the same sample are listed, as sequenced in a study of control samples from healthy donors and cancer patients. Libraries were prepared by immunoSEQ multiplex PCR; TCRdb keeps only in-frame clonotypes and omits some of them. The data show 100,000 or so clones, approximately 89% seen once. The sample comprised blood. Receptors were obtained from a woman under 40 in good health.

The J gene is TRBJ2-1, the V gene TRBV19; no clear D gene. V lost 3 bases to trimming and J lost 2 bases, with 11 bases between them. The CDR3 loop spans 15 amino acids. The germline V gene has CDR1 LNHDA and CDR2 SQIVND (reference sequence). The CDR3 DNA reads TGTGCCAGTAGTATTACAGCTACTACCTACAATGAGCAGTTCTTC. It translates to CASSITATTYNEQFF.

Notes on this clone: At the DNA level, this CDR3 is encoded by other sequences in the same sample as well. V gene TRBV18 combines with J gene TRBJ1-5; D is uncertain. This CDR3 spans 15 amino acids. Germline V lookup: CDR1 KGHSH, CDR2 LQKENI. V dropped 3 bases and J dropped 0 bases, with 9 bases sitting between them. CDR3 coding DNA: TGTGCCAGCTCACCCAAGGGATATAGCAATCAGCCCCAGCATTTT. Its translation is CASSPKGYSNQPQHF.

The rearrangement links TRBV11-2 to TRBJ1-5; the D is unclear. The V end lost 1 base, the J end lost 4 bases, and 5 bases lay between the germline ends. Germline lookup yields CDR1 SGHAT and CDR2 FQNNGV. This CDR3 region has 13 residues. CDR3 bases: TGTGCCAGCAGCTTAGGACGGAATCAGCCCCAGCATTTT. Its translation is CASSLGRNQPQHF.

The CDR3 DNA sequence: TGTGCCAGCAGCCGGGGGACTAGCGGCGAGCAGTACTTC. Amino acid sequence: CASSRGTSGEQYF. The rearrangement uses TRBV6-6 and TRBJ2-7, with 11 bases identical to TRBD2. CDR1 is MNHNY, CDR2 SVGAGI, per germline (reference sequence). The CDR3 spans 13 residues. The J segment lost 6 bases and the V segment lost 6 bases, leaving 4 bases of the junction unmatched.

The rearrangement links TRBV4-1 to TRBJ1-5; the D gene is possibly TRBD1 (6 bases). CDR3 length: 16 residues. Germline-derived CDR1 and CDR2 are MGHRA and YSYEKL. V lost 0 bases to trimming and J lost 9 bases, with 18 bases between them. This CDR3 reads CASSQDETGAGLPQHF. For the CDR3, the DNA is TGCGCCAGCAGCCAAGATGAGACGGGGGCGGGTCTGCCCCAGCATTTT.

The chain has TRBV28 and TRBJ1-1; no clear D. The germline V and J ends were trimmed by 5 bases and 0 bases, with 13 bases remaining between them. The germline CDR1 and CDR2 sequences are MDHEN and SYDVKM. The CDR3 covers 15 residues. The CDR3 is CASSPLQSVNTEAFF. The CDR3 nucleotides read TGTGCCAGCAGTCCATTACAATCAGTGAACACTGAAGCTTTCTTT. The entire variable domain, with the rest obtained from reference TRBV28 and TRBJ1-1, is as follows: DVKVTQSSRYLVKRTGEKVFLECVQDMDHENMFWYRQDPGLGLRLIYFSYDVKMKEKGDIPEGYSVSREKKERFSLILESASTNQTSMYLCASSPLQSVNTEAFFGQGTRLTVV.

The chain has TRBV25-1 and TRBJ2-7; 7 bases match TRBD1. Germline assignment: CDR1 MGHDK and CDR2 SYGVNS. Unmatched junction bases numbered 7, after V lost 5 bases and J lost 3 bases. The CDR3 has 14 residues. CDR3 sequence reads: CASSSPGQFYEQYF. The CDR3 region has the DNA TGTGCCAGCAGTTCACCGGGACAGTTCTACGAGCAGTACTTC.

The chain links TRBV3-1 (or the pseudogene TRBV3-2) to TRBJ2-7; TRBD2 agrees at 8 bases. The CDR3 is 14 residues long. From germline, CDR1 is LGHDT and CDR2 YNNKEL (reference sequence). After removal of 3 bases from V and 7 bases from J, the junction contained 8 bases not matched to a gene. The chain's CDR3 is CASSHGLAQGEQYF. Written as DNA, the CDR3 is TGTGCCAGCAGCCATGGACTAGCCCAGGGAGAGCAGTACTTC.

As for this clone: The same CDR3 also results from other DNA sequences found in this sample. This sequence joins TRBV2 and TRBJ1-4, with a weak D call TRBD1 (6 bases). Trimming took 6 bases from V and 4 from J, leaving 9 bases between them. CDR1 is SNHLY and CDR2 is FYNNEI in the germline V gene. The CDR3 is 13 amino acids. CDR3 sequence: CASSGTLNEKLFF. In DNA, the CDR3 is TGTGCCAGCAGCGGGACACTTAATGAAAAACTGTTTTTT.

The chain carries TRBV6-5 and TRBJ1-1; D not certain. V gave up 6 bases and J gave up 0 bases, with 8 bases separating them. Germline loops: CDR1 MNHEY, CDR2 SVGAGI. The CDR3 runs 13 residues. The CDR3 nucleotides read TGTGCCAGCAGCATTCAGGTGAACACTGAAGCTTTCTTT. This gives the protein CASSIQVNTEAFF.

The chain uses TRBV6-1 and TRBJ2-5, with 8 positions matching TRBD2. Germline CDR1 reads MNHNS; CDR2 reads SASEGT. The CDR3 totals 15 residues. V gave up 2 bases and J gave up 5 bases; unmatched junction bases: 7. CDR3 amino acids: CASSEPGLDKETQYF. The CDR3 nucleotides are TGTGCCAGCAGTGAACCGGGACTAGATAAGGAGACCCAGTACTTC.

The chain recombines TRBV12-5 with TRBJ1-1, with a weak D call TRBD1 (5 bases). V lost 0 bases, J lost 4 bases, and 12 bases lay in between. There are 15 residues in the CDR3. CDR1 and CDR2 from the germline V gene are LGHNT and FRNRAP. This CDR3 is CASGLVVGGITEAFF. The CDR3 region has the DNA TGTGCTAGTGGTTTGGTAGTTGGGGGAATCACTGAAGCTTTCTTT. Complete variable domain (other parts from reference TRBV12-5 and TRBJ1-1): DARVTQTPRHKVTEMGQEVTMRCQPILGHNTVFWYRQTMMQGLELLAYFRNRAPLDDSGMPKDRFSAEMPDATLATLKIQPSEPRDSAVYFCASGLVVGGITEAFFGQGTRLTVV.

V usage is TRBV7-6 and J usage is TRBJ2-7; D is unresolved. CDR3 size: 13 residues. With 1 base removed from V and 7 bases from J, the gap between germline ends came to 11 bases. Germline assignment: CDR1 SGHVS and CDR2 FNYEAQ. CDR3 sequence reads: CASSLDPGREQYF. As DNA, the CDR3 is TGTGCCAGCAGCTTAGATCCCGGTAGAGAGCAGTACTTC.

This chain joins TRBV13 and TRBJ1-1; D might be TRBD1 (6 bases). This CDR3 spans 17 amino acids. Trimming stripped 0 bases from V and 1 base from J, with 15 bases between. CDR1 and CDR2 from the germline V gene are PRHDT and FYEKMQ (reference sequence). CDR3 protein: CASSLGLGGAWNTEAFF. For the CDR3, the DNA is TGTGCCAGCAGCTTAGGCCTCGGGGGCGCTTGGAACACTGAAGCTTTCTTT.

The chain is built from TRBV19 and TRBJ1-5; possible D gene TRBD1, 6 bases. Trimming removed 6 bases from V and 6 bases from J, with 21 bases in between. The CDR3 has 16 residues. Germline V CDR1 and CDR2: LNHDA, SQIVND (reference sequence). In DNA, the CDR3 is TGTGCCAGTAGAGCCCTGGACAGCCTTTGGGGTCAGCCCCAGCATTTT. Its protein product is CASRALDSLWGQPQHF.

Here the CDR3 reads CATSRGNRVSVMNTEAFF. In nucleotides, the CDR3 is TGTGCCACCAGCAGAGGAAACAGGGTGTCCGTCATGAACACTGAAGCTTTCTTT. This chain joins TRBV15 and TRBJ1-1; a possible D gene is TRBD1 (6 bases). With 1 base removed from V and 0 bases from J, the gap between germline ends came to 18 bases. The CDR3 totals 18 residues. Looked up from germline, CDR1 is LNHNV and CDR2 is YYDKDF (reference sequence).

V and J are TRBV4-1 and TRBJ2-3, with 7 bases aligning to TRBD2. After removal of 3 bases from V and 1 base from J, the junction contained 7 bases not matched to a gene. Germline CDR1 MGHRA, CDR2 YSYEKL. This CDR3 comprises 16 residues. As DNA, the CDR3 is TGCGCCAGCAGCCAGGCCCCTAGCGGCGGCACAGATACGCAGTATTTT. It yields the protein CASSQAPSGGTDTQYF.

This clone has just one count. The chain is built from TRBV27 and TRBJ1-6, with unresolved D. This CDR3 comprises 13 residues. CDR1 and CDR2 (germline): MNHEY, SMNVEV (reference sequence). V lost 4 bases and J lost 7, with 8 bases in between. The CDR3 is CASSSTENSPLHF. In DNA form, the CDR3 reads TGTGCCAGCAGTTCTACCGAGAATTCACCCCTCCACTTT.

This clone was seen just once. The gene calls are TRBV5-1 and TRBJ2-3, with D possibly being TRBD2 (6 bases). The CDR3 loop spans 17 amino acids. V gave up 5 bases and J gave up 6 bases, with 25 bases separating them. The germline V gene has CDR1 SGHRS and CDR2 YFSETQ. The CDR3 loop is CASSYQTRAGLGDTQYF. In nucleotides, the CDR3 is TGCGCCAGCAGTTACCAGACGAGGGCGGGGCTTGGGGATACGCAGTATTTT.

This clone was seen just once. The rearrangement joins TRBV7-2 to TRBJ2-7; D gene ambiguous. V was pared by 4 bases and J by 6 bases, with 19 bases between. CDR1 and CDR2 (germline): SGHTA, FQGNSA. This CDR3 is built from 15 residues. The CDR3 region is CASSSTIGVPGEQYF. CDR3 DNA sequence: TGTGCCAGCAGCTCAACTATAGGAGTCCCGGGCGAGCAGTACTTC.

The chain is built from TRBV19 and TRBJ2-3, with D possibly being TRBD2 (6 bases). Germline V gene data show CDR1 as LNHDA and CDR2 as SQIVND (reference sequence). V lost 6 bases and J 0 bases, leaving 19 bases between the germline ends. This CDR3 has 17 amino acids. The CDR3 DNA reads TGTGCCAGTAGACCACCCGCCGGGACTCCGAGCACAGATACGCAGTATTTT. Residues: CASRPPAGTPSTDTQYF.